A selection of T cell receptor beta chains follows, all from one sample in a study of blood T cell repertoires in COVID-19. Clones were sequenced by immunoSEQ multiplex PCR, and TCRdb holds only the in-frame ones, with some missing. In the table there are some 72,000 clones, roughly 89% of which are singletons. Sequences were obtained from peripheral blood. Receptor source: a man in his sixties with acute or convalescent COVID-19. Both conserved end residues are part of each CDR3. The D gene is left open where the match is weak. Size is stated for part of the rows, as once, few or many counts, or as a class when the clone is expanded.

D gene,V gene,CDR3 length,clone size,J gene,CDR3 DNA,CDR3 protein
TRBD2,TRBV5-1,14,.,TRBJ2-1,TGCGCCAGCAGCTTAGCGGGAGGGCATAATGAGCAGTTCTTC,CASSLAGGHNEQFF
.,TRBV6-5,16,.,TRBJ1-5,TGTGCCAGCAGTTCCCAGACAGGCCCGGGTCATCAGCCCCAGCATTTT,CASSSQTGPGHQPQHF
.,TRBV5-1,14,few,TRBJ2-7,TGCGCCAGCAGCTTGAATCAGGGTTCCAACGAGCAGTACTTC,CASSLNQGSNEQYF
.,TRBV5-1,16,once,TRBJ1-3,TGCGCCAGCAGCTTGGCCGGGGAACTATCTGGAAACACCATATATTTT,CASSLAGELSGNTIYF
TRBD2,TRBV4-1,17,.,TRBJ2-4,TGCGCCAGCAGCCAAGATGTAGCGGGAGGAGCCAAAAACATTCAGTACTTC,CASSQDVAGGAKNIQYF
.,TRBV2,15,.,TRBJ2-3,TGTGCCAGCAGTGCCGTTCAGGGCCGTCTCGCTACGCAGTATTTT,CASSAVQGRLATQYF
TRBD2,TRBV3-1/TRBV3-2,14,once,TRBJ2-5,TGTGCCAGCAGCCTCCTTTCTAGCGGAGAGACCCAGTACTTC,CASSLLSSGETQYF
TRBD1,TRBV5-1,17,.,TRBJ1-3,TGCGCCAGCAGCTTGGAGAGGGGGCCCGGCAGTGGAAACACCATATATTTT,CASSLERGPGSGNTIYF
TRBD1,TRBV7-8,14,.,TRBJ2-5,TGTGCCAGCAGCCCAAGGACAGGGGGAGAGACCCAGTACTTC,CASSPRTGGETQYF
TRBD1,TRBV11-3,14,.,TRBJ1-1,TGTGCCAGCAGCTCCCAGGGGGCCGGGACTGAAGCTTTCTTT,CASSSQGAGTEAFF
.,TRBV28,17,.,TRBJ2-5,TGTGCCAGCAGTTTAGGGGTGGGCAGGGCAAAAGGGGAGACCCAGTACTTC,CASSLGVGRAKGETQYF
TRBD2,TRBV30,13,.,TRBJ2-5,TGTGCCTGCCCCCGGGGGGGCCAAGAGACCCAGTACTTC,CACPRGGQETQYF
TRBD1,TRBV19,15,once,TRBJ2-7,TGTGCCAGTAGTGGCGGGACAGGGGTTCCCTACGAGCAGTACTTC,CASSGGTGVPYEQYF
TRBD1,TRBV5-1,16,.,TRBJ2-6,TGCGCCAGCAGCTCCACAGGGGTCTCTGGGGCCAACGTCCTGACTTTC,CASSSTGVSGANVLTF
.,TRBV30,13,.,TRBJ2-2,TGTGCCTGGAGTGGTAGCAGGGACGGGGAGCTGTTTTTT,CAWSGSRDGELFF
.,TRBV7-3,16,.,TRBJ2-2,TGTGCCAGCAGCTTAAGTGGGGCCAGGGGCACCGGGGAGCTGTTTTTT,CASSLSGARGTGELFF
.,TRBV30,13,.,TRBJ1-2,TGTGCCTGGAGTGTACAGGGCTTGAAGGGCTACACCTTC,CAWSVQGLKGYTF
.,TRBV4-2,15,.,TRBJ2-7,TGTGCCAGCAGCCAAGATCGGGGTGACACCTACGAGCAGTACTTC,CASSQDRGDTYEQYF
TRBD2,TRBV5-6,16,.,TRBJ2-5,TGTGCCAGCAGCTTGGGTGTGACTAGCGGGCAAGAGACCCAGTACTTC,CASSLGVTSGQETQYF
TRBD1,TRBV5-1,14,few,TRBJ2-3,TGCGCCAGCAGCTCGGGACAGGGGGCAGATACGCAGTATTTT,CASSSGQGADTQYF
.,TRBV6-5,15,.,TRBJ2-3,TGTGCCAGCACCCCCATGGGACATCCCGCAGATACGCAGTATTTT,CASTPMGHPADTQYF
TRBD2,TRBV15,15,.,TRBJ2-7,TGTGCCACCAGCGAGACTAGCGGGAAATCCTACGAGCAGTACTTC,CATSETSGKSYEQYF
.,TRBV6-5,14,.,TRBJ2-2,TGTGCCAGCAGTTACCAACTAGCCGCCGGGGAGCTGTTTTTT,CASSYQLAAGELFF
.,TRBV6-2/TRBV6-3,15,.,TRBJ1-1,TGTGCCAGCAGCCTCCTCGGTGGGGGGGGAACTGAAGCTTTCTTT,CASSLLGGGGTEAFF
TRBD1,TRBV5-4,14,.,TRBJ2-5,TGTGCCAGCAGCTTGGGGGGACAGGAAGAGACCCAGTACTTC,CASSLGGQEETQYF
.,TRBV5-1,15,.,TRBJ1-1,TGCGCCAGCAGCTTGGACGGAGCCGGGAACACTGAAGCTTTCTTT,CASSLDGAGNTEAFF
.,TRBV6-5,13,.,TRBJ2-7,TGTGCCAGCGGTTTCTCCGGGGGTCACGAGCAGTACTTC,CASGFSGGHEQYF
.,TRBV2,15,.,TRBJ1-4,TGTGCCAGCAGTGAGACGGCAGGGAAGAATGAAAAACTGTTTTTT,CASSETAGKNEKLFF
.,TRBV25-1,14,.,TRBJ1-5,TGTGCCAGCAGGAACGCAGGATCGGATCAGCCCCAGCATTTT,CASRNAGSDQPQHF
TRBD2,TRBV11-2,18,.,TRBJ2-6,TGTGCCAGCAGCTTACTCTCGTTAGCGGGAGCTGGGGCCAACGTCCTGACTTTC,CASSLLSLAGAGANVLTF
.,TRBV7-3,15,.,TRBJ2-3,TGTGCCAGCAGCTTATCCGGGGGTAGCACAGATACGCAGTATTTT,CASSLSGGSTDTQYF
.,TRBV5-1,17,.,TRBJ1-6,TGCGCCAGCAGCTTAGGGACATCCGTATCCTATAATTCACCCCTCCACTTT,CASSLGTSVSYNSPLHF
TRBD1,TRBV9,15,.,TRBJ2-3,TGTGCCAGCAGCGTATATCAGGGGGGCACAGATACGCAGTATTTT,CASSVYQGGTDTQYF
.,TRBV19,14,.,TRBJ1-5,TGTGCCAGTAGTATTTCAGGGGACAATCAGCCCCAGCATTTT,CASSISGDNQPQHF
TRBD2,TRBV5-6,15,.,TRBJ2-7,TGTGCCAGCAGCTTGGTAGGCGGGAGGAGGTACGAGCAGTACTTC,CASSLVGGRRYEQYF
.,TRBV20-1,11,.,TRBJ1-4,TGCAGTGCCACAGGACCCGAAAAACTGTTTTTT,CSATGPEKLFF
.,TRBV15,14,.,TRBJ1-4,TGTGCCACCAGCAGAGGGGGAGTACGGGAAAAACTGTTTTTT,CATSRGGVREKLFF
.,TRBV6-2/TRBV6-3,13,.,TRBJ1-2,TGTGCCAGCAGTTACTCACATGACTATGGCTACACCTTC,CASSYSHDYGYTF
TRBD2,TRBV5-6,15,once,TRBJ2-3,TGTGCCAGCAGCCACCGAGCGGGAGCTATAGATACGCAGTATTTT,CASSHRAGAIDTQYF
.,TRBV7-3,15,once,TRBJ1-2,TGTGCCAGCAGCTTATCGGCAGGGAATAACTATGGCTACACCTTC,CASSLSAGNNYGYTF
TRBD1,TRBV5-1,15,.,TRBJ1-1,TGCGCCAGCAGCACGGACAGGGGATCCGTCACTGAAGCTTTCTTT,CASSTDRGSVTEAFF
.,TRBV7-3,15,.,TRBJ2-1,TGTGCCAGCAGCGCACAGGGGGGGTCCTACAATGAGCAGTTCTTC,CASSAQGGSYNEQFF
.,TRBV6-2/TRBV6-3,14,.,TRBJ2-3,TGTGCCAGCAGTTTGCGGGACCTCACAGATACGCAGTATTTT,CASSLRDLTDTQYF
.,TRBV5-1,14,.,TRBJ2-1,TGCGCCAGCAGCTCTGAGCTAGGGAGCAATGAGCAGTTCTTC,CASSSELGSNEQFF
TRBD1,TRBV7-9,14,few,TRBJ1-6,TGTGCCATCAACGACAGGGCTAGTAATTCACCCCTCCACTTT,CAINDRASNSPLHF
TRBD2,TRBV5-1,14,.,TRBJ2-7,TGCGCCAGCAGCTTAACTAGCGGCCATCCTGAGCAGTACTTC,CASSLTSGHPEQYF
.,TRBV6-5,11,.,TRBJ1-3,TGTGCCAGTAGACAGTTAAACACCATATATTTT,CASRQLNTIYF
.,TRBV9,15,once,TRBJ1-5,TGTGCCAGCAGCGCGGGGTCGTATAGCAATCAGCCCCAGCATTTT,CASSAGSYSNQPQHF
.,TRBV30,14,.,TRBJ1-2,TGTGCCTGGAACAGTTGGAGGGGTGGGGATGGCTACACCTTC,CAWNSWRGGDGYTF